The clone carrying this T cell receptor beta chain was seen ten or more times. Its antigen is not known. The CDR3 is 15 amino acids. CDR1 is SGHDT and CDR2 is YYEEEE in the germline V gene. V lost 0 bases to trimming and J lost 5 bases; unmatched junction nucleotides: 5. This record belongs to a study of T-cell reconstitution after alpha-beta-depleted transplantation in children. Whole-study results and caveats: Surviving recipient T cells and thymic progenitors accounted for the high day-60 TCRbeta diversity observed in some patients. After transplant, at about two months, alpha-beta T cells were reportedly derived from several hundred expanded graft clones. When one year had passed after transplant, most T-cell counts and diversity came from newly produced T cells.

This sample's TCRbeta library carried unique molecular identifier barcodes. One entry per CDR3 protein, called by TCRdb with MiXCR from the PCR reads. The sample yields about 240,000 distinct CDR3 sequences, over 20% seen once. The genes are TRBV5-6 and TRBJ2-3, with 8 bases that match TRBD2. Sample: PBMCs, taken before TCRalphabeta/CD19-depleted stem cell transplant. The clonotype was recovered from a girl aged 2 to 9 with Fanconi anemia, due to receive a stem cell transplant. CDR3 residues: CASSLVGGAQDTQYF. As DNA, the CDR3 is TGTGCCAGCAGCTTGGTCGGGGGGGCGCAAGATACGCAGTATTTT.